This T cell receptor (beta chain) originates from a study of blood T cell repertoires in COVID-19. Looking at the study overall: Samples came from the United States, Italy and Spain, spanning acute and convalescent COVID-19. Sample material is recorded as cDNA or gDNA derived from T cells, B-cell-depleted T cells, or PBMCs.

V lost 4 bases and J lost 0, with 15 bases in between. The CDR3 loop spans 16 amino acids. Looked up from germline, CDR1 is SGHRS and CDR2 is YFSETQ. Authors' analysis steps: Amplification from reference gene primers served as the basis for estimated nucleated cell counts. Repertoires were generated with immunoSEQ multiplex PCR, while TCRdb's copy carries only in-frame clones and drops some. V and J calls and clone size follow that table, whereas D and trimming were derived from the DNA. The sample has roughly 100,000 clones; just under 85% are singletons. The chain recombines TRBV5-1 with TRBJ2-3, with a possible D match to TRBD1 (6 bases). The sample taken for sequencing was peripheral blood. The source is a man aged 35 to 55 with active or convalescent COVID-19. In DNA, the CDR3 is TGCGCCAGCAGCCTACGACAGGCATCTAGCACAGATACGCAGTATTTT. The encoded protein is CASSLRQASSTDTQYF.